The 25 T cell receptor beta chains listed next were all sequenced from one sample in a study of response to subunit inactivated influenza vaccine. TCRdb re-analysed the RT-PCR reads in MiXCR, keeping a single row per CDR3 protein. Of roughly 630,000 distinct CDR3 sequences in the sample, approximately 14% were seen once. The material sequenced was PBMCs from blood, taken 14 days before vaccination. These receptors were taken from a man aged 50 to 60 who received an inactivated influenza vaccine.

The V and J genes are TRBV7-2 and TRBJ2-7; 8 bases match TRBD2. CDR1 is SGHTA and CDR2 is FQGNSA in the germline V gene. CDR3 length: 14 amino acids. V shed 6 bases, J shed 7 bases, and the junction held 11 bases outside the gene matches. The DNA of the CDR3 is TGTGCCAGCAGGGCCCCGGGACTAGTTCAAGAGCAGTACTTC. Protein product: CASRAPGLVQEQYF.

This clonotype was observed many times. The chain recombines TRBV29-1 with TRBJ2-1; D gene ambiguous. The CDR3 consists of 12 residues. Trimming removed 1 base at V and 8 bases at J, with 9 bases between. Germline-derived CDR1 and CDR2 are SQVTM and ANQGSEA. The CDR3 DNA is TGCAGCGTTGAAGCCCTCCGCCATGAGCAGTTCTTC. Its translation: CSVEALRHEQFF.

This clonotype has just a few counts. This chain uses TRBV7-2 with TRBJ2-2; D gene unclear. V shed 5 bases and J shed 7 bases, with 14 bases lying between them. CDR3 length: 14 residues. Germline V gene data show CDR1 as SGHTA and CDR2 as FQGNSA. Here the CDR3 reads CASSPVAVGGELFF. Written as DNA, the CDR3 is TGTGCCAGCAGCCCCGTAGCTGTTGGCGGGGAGCTGTTTTTT.

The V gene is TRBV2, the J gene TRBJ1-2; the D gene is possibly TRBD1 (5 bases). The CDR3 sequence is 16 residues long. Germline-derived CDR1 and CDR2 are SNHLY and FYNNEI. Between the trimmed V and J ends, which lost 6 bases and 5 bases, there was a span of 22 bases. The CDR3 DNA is TGTGCCAGCAGCCACACCCCGGGGGGGACGGGATATGGCTACACCTTC. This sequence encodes CASSHTPGGTGYGYTF.

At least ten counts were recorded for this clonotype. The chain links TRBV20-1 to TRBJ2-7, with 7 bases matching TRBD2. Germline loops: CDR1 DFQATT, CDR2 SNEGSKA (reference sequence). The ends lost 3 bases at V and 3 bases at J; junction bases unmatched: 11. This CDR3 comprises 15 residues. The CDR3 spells CSASPMSGVNYEQYF. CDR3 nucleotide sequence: TGCAGTGCTAGCCCAATGAGCGGGGTTAACTACGAGCAGTACTTC.

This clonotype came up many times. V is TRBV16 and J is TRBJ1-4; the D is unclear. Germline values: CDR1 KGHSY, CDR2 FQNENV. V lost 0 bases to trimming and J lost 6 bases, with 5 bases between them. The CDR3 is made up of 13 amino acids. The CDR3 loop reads CASSQSGYEKLFF. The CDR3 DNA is TGTGCCAGCAGCCAATCGGGTTATGAAAAACTGTTTTTT. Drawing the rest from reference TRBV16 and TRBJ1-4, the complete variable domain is GEEVAQTPKHLVRGEGQKAKLYCAPIKGHSYVFWYQQVLKNEFKFLISFQNENVFDETGMPKERFSAKCLPNSPCSLEIQATKLEDSAVYFCASSQSGYEKLFFGSGTQLSVL.

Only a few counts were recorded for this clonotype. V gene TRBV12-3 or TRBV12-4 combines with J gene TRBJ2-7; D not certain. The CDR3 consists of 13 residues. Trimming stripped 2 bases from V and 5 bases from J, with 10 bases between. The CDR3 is CASSLLGRDEQYF. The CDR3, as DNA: TGTGCCAGCAGTTTATTAGGTAGGGACGAGCAGTACTTC.

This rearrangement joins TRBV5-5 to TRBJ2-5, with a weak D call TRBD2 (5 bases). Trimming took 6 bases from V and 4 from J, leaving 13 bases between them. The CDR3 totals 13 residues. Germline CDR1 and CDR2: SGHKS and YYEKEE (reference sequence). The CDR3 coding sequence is TGTGCCAGCATCGGCCGGGGTGCAGAGACCCAGTACTTC. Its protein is CASIGRGAETQYF.

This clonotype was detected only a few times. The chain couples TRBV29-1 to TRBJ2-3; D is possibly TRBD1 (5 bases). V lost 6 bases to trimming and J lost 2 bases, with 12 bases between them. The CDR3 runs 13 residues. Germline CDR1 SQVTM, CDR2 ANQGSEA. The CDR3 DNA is TGCAGCGTAAGACAGAAACTCACAGATACGCAGTATTTT. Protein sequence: CSVRQKLTDTQYF.

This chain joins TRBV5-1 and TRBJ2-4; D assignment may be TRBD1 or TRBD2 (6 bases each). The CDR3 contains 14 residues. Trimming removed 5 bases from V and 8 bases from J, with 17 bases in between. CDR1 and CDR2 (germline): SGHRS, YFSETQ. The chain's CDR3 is CASRDEKGGDIQYF. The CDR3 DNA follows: TGCGCCAGCAGGGATGAAAAGGGGGGAGACATTCAGTACTTC.

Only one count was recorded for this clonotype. For the CDR3, the DNA is TGCGCCAGCAGCGCCACAGGGGAAAACATTCAGTACTTC. It codes for CASSATGENIQYF. The chain combines TRBV5-1 with TRBJ2-4; 7 bases are a match to TRBD1. The ends lost 4 bases at V and 5 bases at J; junction bases unmatched: 3. Germline V gives CDR1 SGHRS, CDR2 YFSETQ. The CDR3 is made up of 13 amino acids. The full variable domain, in which reference TRBV5-1 and TRBJ2-4 provide the parts outside the CDR3, is KAGVTQTPRYLIKTRGQQVTLSCSPISGHRSVSWYQQTPGQGLQFLFEYFSETQRNKGNFPGRFSGRQFSNSRSEMNVSTLELGDSALYLCASSATGENIQYFGAGTRLSVL.

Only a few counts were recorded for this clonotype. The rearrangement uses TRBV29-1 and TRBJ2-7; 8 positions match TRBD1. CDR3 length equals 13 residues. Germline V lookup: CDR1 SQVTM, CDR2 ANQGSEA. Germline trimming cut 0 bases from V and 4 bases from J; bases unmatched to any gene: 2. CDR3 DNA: TGCAGCGTTGAAGAGGACAGGGCTTACGAGCAGTACTTC. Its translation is CSVEEDRAYEQYF.

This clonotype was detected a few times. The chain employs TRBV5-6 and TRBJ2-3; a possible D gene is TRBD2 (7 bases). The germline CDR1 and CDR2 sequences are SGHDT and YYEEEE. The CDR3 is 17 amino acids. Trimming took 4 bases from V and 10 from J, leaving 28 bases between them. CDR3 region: CASSTRGGAFHMGSQYF. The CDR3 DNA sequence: TGTGCCAGCAGCACGAGAGGGGGGGCCTTTCATATGGGTTCGCAGTATTTT.

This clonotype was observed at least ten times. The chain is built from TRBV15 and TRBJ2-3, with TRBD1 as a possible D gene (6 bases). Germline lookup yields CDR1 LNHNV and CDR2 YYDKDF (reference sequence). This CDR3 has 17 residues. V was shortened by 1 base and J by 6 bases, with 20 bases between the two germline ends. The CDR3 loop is CATSRGGLPAVGDTQYF. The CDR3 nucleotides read TGTGCCACCAGCAGAGGGGGGCTACCGGCGGTCGGGGATACGCAGTATTTT. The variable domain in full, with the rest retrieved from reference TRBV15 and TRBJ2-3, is DAMVIQNPRYQVTQFGKPVTLSCSQTLNHNVMYWYQQKSSQAPKLLFHYYDKDFNNEADTPDNFQSRRPNTSFCFLDIRSPGLGDTAMYLCATSRGGLPAVGDTQYFGPGTRLTVL.

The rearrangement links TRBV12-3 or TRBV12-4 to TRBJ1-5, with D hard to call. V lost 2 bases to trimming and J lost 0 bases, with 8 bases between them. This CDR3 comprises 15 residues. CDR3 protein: CASSLQTYSNQPQHF. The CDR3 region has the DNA TGTGCCAGCAGTTTACAAACGTATAGCAATCAGCCCCAGCATTTT.

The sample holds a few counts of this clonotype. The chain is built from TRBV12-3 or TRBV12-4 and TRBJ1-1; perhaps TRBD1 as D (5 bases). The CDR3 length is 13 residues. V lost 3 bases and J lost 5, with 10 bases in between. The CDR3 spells CASSLAWGTEAFF. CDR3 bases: TGTGCCAGCAGTTTGGCCTGGGGGACTGAAGCTTTCTTT.

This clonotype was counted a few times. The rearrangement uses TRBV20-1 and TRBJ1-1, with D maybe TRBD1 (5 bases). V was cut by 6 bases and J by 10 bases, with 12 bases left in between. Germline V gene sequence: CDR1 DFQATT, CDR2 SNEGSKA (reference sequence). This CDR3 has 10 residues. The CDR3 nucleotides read TGCAGTGCAACGGGGCGACGAGCTTTCTTT. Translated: CSATGRRAFF.

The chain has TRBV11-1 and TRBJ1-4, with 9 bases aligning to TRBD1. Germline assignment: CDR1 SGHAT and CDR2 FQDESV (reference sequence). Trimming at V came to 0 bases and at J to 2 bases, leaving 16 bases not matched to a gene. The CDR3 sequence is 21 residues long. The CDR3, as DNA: TGTGCCAGCAGCTTAGCATTCCGGGACAGGGCCTCCGGACGGACTAATGAAAAACTGTTTTTT. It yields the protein CASSLAFRDRASGRTNEKLFF. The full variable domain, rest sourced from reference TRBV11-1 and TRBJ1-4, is EAEVAQSPRYKITEKSQAVAFWCDPISGHATLYWYRQILGQGPELLVQFQDESVVDDSQLPKDRFSAERLKGVDSTLKIQPAELGDSAMYLCASSLAFRDRASGRTNEKLFFGSGTQLSVL.

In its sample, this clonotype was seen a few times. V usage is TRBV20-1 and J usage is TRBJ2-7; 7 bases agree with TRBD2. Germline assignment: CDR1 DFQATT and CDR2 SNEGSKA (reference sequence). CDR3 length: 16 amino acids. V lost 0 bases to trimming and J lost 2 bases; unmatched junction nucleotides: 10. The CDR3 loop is CSARDLTGGPTYEQYF. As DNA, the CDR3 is TGCAGTGCTAGAGATCTCACGGGAGGCCCAACCTACGAGCAGTACTTC.

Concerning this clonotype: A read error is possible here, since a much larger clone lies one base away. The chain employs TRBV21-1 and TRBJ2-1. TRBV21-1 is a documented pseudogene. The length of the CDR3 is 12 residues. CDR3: CDSSDLSNEQFF. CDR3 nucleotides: TGTGACAGCAGCGACCTTAGCAATGAGCAGTTCTTC.

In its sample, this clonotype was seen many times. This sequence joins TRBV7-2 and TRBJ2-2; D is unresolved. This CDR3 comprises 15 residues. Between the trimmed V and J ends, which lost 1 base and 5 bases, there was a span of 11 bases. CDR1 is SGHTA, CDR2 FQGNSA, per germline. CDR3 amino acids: CASSLGWVGTGELFF. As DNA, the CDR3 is TGTGCCAGCAGCTTAGGATGGGTTGGTACCGGGGAGCTGTTTTTT.

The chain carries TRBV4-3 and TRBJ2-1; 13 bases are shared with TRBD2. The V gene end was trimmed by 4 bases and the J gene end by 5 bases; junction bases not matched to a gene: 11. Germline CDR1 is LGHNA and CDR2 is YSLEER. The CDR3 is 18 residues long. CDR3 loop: CASSPLTSGGAGNNEQFF. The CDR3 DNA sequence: TGCGCCAGCAGCCCTCTTACTAGCGGGGGGGCCGGGAACAATGAGCAGTTCTTC.

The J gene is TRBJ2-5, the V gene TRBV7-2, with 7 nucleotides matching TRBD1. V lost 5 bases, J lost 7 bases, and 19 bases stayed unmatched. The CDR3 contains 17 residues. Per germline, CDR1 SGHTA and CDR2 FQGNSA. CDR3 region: CASSLQLTGPGGATQYF. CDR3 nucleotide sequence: TGTGCCAGCAGCCTACAGCTGACCGGGCCAGGGGGAGCGACCCAGTACTTC.

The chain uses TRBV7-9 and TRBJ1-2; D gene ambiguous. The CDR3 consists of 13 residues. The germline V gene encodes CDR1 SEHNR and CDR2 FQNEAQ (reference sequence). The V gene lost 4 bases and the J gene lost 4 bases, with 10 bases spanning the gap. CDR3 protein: CASSYGEVYGYTF. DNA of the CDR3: TGTGCCAGCAGCTATGGCGAAGTCTATGGCTACACCTTC.

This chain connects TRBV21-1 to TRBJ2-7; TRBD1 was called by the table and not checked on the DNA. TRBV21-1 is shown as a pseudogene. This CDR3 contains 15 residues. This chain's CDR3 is CASSEIDRGPYEQYF. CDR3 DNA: TGTGCCAGCAGTGAGATTGACCGGGGACCCTACGAGCAGTACTTC.